This passage covers 3 T cell receptor beta chains from one sample sequenced in a study of tumor-infiltrating lymphocytes in primary liver carcinoma. A primer matching the constant region was used to make TCR beta cDNA from 500 to 650 ng of total RNA. Three nested multiplex PCR rounds, a slightly modified ARM-PCR, produced the libraries for TCR beta. TRBV1-TRBV30 forward primers paired with a C-beta reverse primer drove the first two PCR rounds, ten to eleven cycles each. One entry per CDR3 protein, called by TCRdb with MiXCR from the multiplex PCR reads. The sample consists of roughly 120,000 distinct CDR3 sequences, under 65% of them appearing once. Joint extraction of RNA and DNA used about 17-32 mg of bulk tissue that was unsorted. Material: liver tumor tissue from sampling region 3. Subset in this sample: tumor region T3, left-lateral pole. These receptors were obtained from a woman aged 60-75 years with primary liver carcinoma and hepatitis B virus infection.

With respect to this clonotype: This is likely a read error, given that the CDR3 carries no conserved phenylalanine or tryptophan at its end. The V gene is TRBV11-2, the J gene TRBJ2-1, with TRBD2 as a possible D gene (5 bases). The CDR3 spans 16 residues. The germline CDR1 and CDR2 sequences are SGHAT and FQNNGV. CDR3 region: CVSSRLNPEVANEQFL. Written as DNA, the CDR3 is TGTGTCAGCAGCCGACTAAATCCCGAGGTTGCCAATGAGCAGTTCCTC.

Concerning this clonotype: At one boundary the junction diverges from the germline segment, which might be a read error. The V gene is TRBV11-2, the J gene TRBJ2-3, with no clear D. This CDR3 has 14 amino acids. Germline V gives CDR1 SGHAT, CDR2 FQNNGV. The CDR3 DNA is TGTGCCAGCAGATTAGACTCTAACACAGATACGCAGTATTTT. Protein: CASRLDSNTDTQYF.

This clonotype was seen ten or more times. The chain carries TRBV29-1 and TRBJ2-7; D remains unclear. Germline V lookup: CDR1 SQVTM, CDR2 ANQGSEA. The V and J ends lost 5 bases and 0 bases respectively, with 14 bases between them. This CDR3 comprises 14 residues. The CDR3 here is CSVRPYPSSYEQYF. Written as DNA, the CDR3 is TGCAGCGTTAGGCCCTATCCGAGCTCCTACGAGCAGTACTTC.